This TCR beta chain is from a study of spatial heterogeneity in lung cancer. Across the study: Raw sequencing reads included, on average, more than ten appearances of each unique TCR and UMI combination.

Indicated time point: sample taken at primary tumor resection. Whole RNA from tumor, nontumor lung or frozen PBMC was sequenced unsorted. Each TCR cDNA molecule bore a unique molecular identifier. MiXCR was run by TCRdb on the 5' RACE reads, yielding one entry per CDR3 protein. The profile shows about 14,000 distinct CDR3 sequences, 10% of them singletons. By its share, this clonotype is medium-sized. The germline V gene has CDR1 LNHDA and CDR2 SQIVND (reference sequence). This CDR3 is built from 13 residues. The V end lost 6 bases, the J end lost 1 base, and 8 bases lay between the germline ends. The sequencing used PBMCs, collected at surgery. The chain employs TRBV19 and TRBJ2-3; D is uncertain. The origin of this receptor is a male donor with early-stage non-small cell lung cancer. In nucleotides, the CDR3 is TGTGCCAGTAGGGACCCCGGCACAGATACGCAGTATTTT. Translating gives CASRDPGTDTQYF.